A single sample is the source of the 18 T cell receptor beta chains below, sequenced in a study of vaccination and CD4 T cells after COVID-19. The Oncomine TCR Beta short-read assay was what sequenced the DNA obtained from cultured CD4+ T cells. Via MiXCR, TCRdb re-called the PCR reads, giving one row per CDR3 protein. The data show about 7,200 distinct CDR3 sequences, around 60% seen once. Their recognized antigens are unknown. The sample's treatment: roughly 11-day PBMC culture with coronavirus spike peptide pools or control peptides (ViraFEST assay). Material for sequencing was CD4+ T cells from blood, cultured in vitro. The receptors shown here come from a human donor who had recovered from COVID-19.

For the CDR3, the DNA is TGCAGTGCTAGAGTCGGACAGGGGGCTTTCGGTTCACCCCTCCACTTT. This gives the protein CSARVGQGAFGSPLHF. The gene calls are TRBV20-1 and TRBJ1-6; TRBD1 matches 11 bases. The CDR3 loop spans 16 amino acids. The V and J ends lost 1 base and 9 bases, in that order; junction bases with no gene match: 8. CDR1 is DFQATT, CDR2 SNEGSKA, per germline (reference sequence).

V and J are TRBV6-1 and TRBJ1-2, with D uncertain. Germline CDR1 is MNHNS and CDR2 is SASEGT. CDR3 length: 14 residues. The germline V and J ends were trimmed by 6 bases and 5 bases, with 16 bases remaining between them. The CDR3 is CASSPAGRDYGYTF. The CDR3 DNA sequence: TGTGCCAGCAGCCCCGCCGGGAGAGATTATGGCTACACCTTC.

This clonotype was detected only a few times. CDR3 bases: TGCAGTGCTAGAGATCGGTCGTTGGACAGGCCCTACGAGCAGTACTTC. This translates into CSARDRSLDRPYEQYF. J is TRBJ2-7 and V is TRBV20-1; 7 bases agree with TRBD1. This CDR3 is 16 amino acids long. Germline V gene sequence: CDR1 DFQATT, CDR2 SNEGSKA (reference sequence). V gave up 0 bases and J gave up 2 bases; unmatched junction bases: 10.

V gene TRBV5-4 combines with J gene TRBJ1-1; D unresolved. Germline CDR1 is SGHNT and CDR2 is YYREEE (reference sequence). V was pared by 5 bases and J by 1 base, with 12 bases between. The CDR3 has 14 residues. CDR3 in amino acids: CASSPGLGNTEAFF. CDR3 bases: TGTGCCAGCAGTCCCGGACTGGGGAACACTGAAGCTTTCTTT.

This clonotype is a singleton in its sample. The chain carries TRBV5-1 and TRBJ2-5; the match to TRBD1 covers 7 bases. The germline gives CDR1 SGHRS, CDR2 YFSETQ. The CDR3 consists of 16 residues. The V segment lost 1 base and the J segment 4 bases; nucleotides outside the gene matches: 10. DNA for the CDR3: TGCGCCAGCAGCTTGCGGCAGGGACAGATGGGAGAGACCCAGTACTTC. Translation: CASSLRQGQMGETQYF.

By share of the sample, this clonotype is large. The CDR3: CASSLVAAPYGYTF. CDR3 bases: TGTGCCAGCAGTTTAGTGGCCGCACCTTATGGCTACACCTTC. V is TRBV28 and J is TRBJ1-2, with no clear D. V shed 2 bases and J shed 5 bases, with 12 bases lying between them. The CDR3 spans 14 residues. Germline values: CDR1 MDHEN, CDR2 SYDVKM.

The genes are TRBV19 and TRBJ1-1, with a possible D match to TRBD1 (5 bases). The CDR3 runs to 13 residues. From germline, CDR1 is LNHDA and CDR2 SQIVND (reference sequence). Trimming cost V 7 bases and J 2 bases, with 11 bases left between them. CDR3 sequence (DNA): TGTGCCAGTAACCAGGGTCAAAACACTGAAGCTTTCTTT. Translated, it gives CASNQGQNTEAFF.

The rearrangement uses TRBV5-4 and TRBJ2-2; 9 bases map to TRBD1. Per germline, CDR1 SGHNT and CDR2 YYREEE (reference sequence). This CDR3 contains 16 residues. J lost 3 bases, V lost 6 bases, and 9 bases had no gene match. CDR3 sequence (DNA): TGTGCCAGCACGGGGAAACAGGGGGCAGACACCGGGGAGCTGTTTTTT. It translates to CASTGKQGADTGELFF.

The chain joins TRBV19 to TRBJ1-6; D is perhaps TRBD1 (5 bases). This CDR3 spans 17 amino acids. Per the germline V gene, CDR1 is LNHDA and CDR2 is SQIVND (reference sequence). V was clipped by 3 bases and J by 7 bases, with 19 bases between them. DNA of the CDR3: TGTGCCAGTAGTATTGTTGCCCAGGGCGCCAGCAATTCACCCCTCCACTTT. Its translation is CASSIVAQGASNSPLHF.

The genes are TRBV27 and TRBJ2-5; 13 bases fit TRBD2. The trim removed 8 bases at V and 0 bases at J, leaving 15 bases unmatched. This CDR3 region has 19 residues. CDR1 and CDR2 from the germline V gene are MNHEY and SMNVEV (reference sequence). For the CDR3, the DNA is TGTGCCAGCGGCCAGCGCAAACTAGCGGGGGGGACGTACCAAGAGACCCAGTACTTC. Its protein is CASGQRKLAGGTYQETQYF.

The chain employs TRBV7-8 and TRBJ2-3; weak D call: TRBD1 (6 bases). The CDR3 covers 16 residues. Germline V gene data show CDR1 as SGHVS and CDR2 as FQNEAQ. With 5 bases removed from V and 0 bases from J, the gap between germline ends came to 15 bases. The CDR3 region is CASSQGTQTSTDTQYF. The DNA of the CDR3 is TGTGCCAGCAGCCAGGGGACGCAAACTAGCACAGATACGCAGTATTTT.

The CDR3 region is CASSNPGRRLGNEQFF. DNA of the CDR3: TGTGCCAGCAGTAACCCTGGACGACGCCTCGGCAATGAGCAGTTCTTC. This chain links TRBV6-1 with TRBJ2-1, with D hard to call. The CDR3 length is 16 residues. The germline V gene encodes CDR1 MNHNS and CDR2 SASEGT. Trimming cost V 5 bases and J 6 bases, with 20 bases left between them.

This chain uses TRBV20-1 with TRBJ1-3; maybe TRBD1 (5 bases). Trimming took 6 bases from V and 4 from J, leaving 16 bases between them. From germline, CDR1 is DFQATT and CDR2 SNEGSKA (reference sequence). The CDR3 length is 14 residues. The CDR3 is CSAEIGGLGNTIYF. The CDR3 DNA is TGCAGTGCCGAGATCGGGGGGTTAGGAAACACCATATATTTT.

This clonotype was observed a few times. The CDR3 DNA is TGTGCCAGCAGTTTAGTTAGCAATCAGCCCCAGCATTTT. Its translation is CASSLVSNQPQHF. The gene calls are TRBV27 and TRBJ1-5, with D unclear. From germline, CDR1 is MNHEY and CDR2 SMNVEV (reference sequence). The V gene lost 2 bases and the J gene lost 0 bases, with 2 bases spanning the gap. The CDR3 loop spans 13 amino acids.

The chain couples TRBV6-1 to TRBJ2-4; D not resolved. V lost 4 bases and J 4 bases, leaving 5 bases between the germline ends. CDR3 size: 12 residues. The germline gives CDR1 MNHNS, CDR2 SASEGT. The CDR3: CASSVPKNIQYF. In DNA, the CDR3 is TGTGCCAGCAGTGTCCCGAAAAACATTCAGTACTTC.

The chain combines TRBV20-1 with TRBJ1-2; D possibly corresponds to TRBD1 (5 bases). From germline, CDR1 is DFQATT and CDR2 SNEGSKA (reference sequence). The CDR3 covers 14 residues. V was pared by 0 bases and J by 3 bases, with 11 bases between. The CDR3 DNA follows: TGCAGTGCTAGAGAAGGGGCGAGGGACTATGGCTACACCTTC. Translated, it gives CSAREGARDYGYTF.

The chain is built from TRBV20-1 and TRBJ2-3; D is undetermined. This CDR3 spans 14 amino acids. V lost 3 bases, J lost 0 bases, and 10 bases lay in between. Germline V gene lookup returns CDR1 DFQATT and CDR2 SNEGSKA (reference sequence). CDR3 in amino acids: CSARKRASTDTQYF. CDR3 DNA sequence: TGCAGTGCTAGGAAACGAGCGAGCACAGATACGCAGTATTTT.

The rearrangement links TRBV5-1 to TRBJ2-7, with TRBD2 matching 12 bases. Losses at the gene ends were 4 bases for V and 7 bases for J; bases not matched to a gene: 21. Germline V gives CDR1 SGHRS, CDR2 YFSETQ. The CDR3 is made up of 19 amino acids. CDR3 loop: CASSAREDLPSGRGREQYF. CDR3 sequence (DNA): TGCGCCAGCAGCGCCCGGGAGGATTTACCTAGCGGGAGGGGAAGGGAGCAGTACTTC.